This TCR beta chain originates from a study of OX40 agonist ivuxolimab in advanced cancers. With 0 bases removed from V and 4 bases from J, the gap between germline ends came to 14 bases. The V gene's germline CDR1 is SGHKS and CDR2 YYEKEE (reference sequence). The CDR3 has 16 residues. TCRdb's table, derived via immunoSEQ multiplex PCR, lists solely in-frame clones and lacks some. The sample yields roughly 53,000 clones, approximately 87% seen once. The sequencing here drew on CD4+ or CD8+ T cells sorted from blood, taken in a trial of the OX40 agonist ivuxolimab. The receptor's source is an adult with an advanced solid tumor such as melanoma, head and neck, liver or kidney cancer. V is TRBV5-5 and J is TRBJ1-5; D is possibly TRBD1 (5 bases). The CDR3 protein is CASSLDGGSNNQPQHF. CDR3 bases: TGTGCCAGCAGCTTGGACGGGGGATCTAATAATCAGCCCCAGCATTTT.